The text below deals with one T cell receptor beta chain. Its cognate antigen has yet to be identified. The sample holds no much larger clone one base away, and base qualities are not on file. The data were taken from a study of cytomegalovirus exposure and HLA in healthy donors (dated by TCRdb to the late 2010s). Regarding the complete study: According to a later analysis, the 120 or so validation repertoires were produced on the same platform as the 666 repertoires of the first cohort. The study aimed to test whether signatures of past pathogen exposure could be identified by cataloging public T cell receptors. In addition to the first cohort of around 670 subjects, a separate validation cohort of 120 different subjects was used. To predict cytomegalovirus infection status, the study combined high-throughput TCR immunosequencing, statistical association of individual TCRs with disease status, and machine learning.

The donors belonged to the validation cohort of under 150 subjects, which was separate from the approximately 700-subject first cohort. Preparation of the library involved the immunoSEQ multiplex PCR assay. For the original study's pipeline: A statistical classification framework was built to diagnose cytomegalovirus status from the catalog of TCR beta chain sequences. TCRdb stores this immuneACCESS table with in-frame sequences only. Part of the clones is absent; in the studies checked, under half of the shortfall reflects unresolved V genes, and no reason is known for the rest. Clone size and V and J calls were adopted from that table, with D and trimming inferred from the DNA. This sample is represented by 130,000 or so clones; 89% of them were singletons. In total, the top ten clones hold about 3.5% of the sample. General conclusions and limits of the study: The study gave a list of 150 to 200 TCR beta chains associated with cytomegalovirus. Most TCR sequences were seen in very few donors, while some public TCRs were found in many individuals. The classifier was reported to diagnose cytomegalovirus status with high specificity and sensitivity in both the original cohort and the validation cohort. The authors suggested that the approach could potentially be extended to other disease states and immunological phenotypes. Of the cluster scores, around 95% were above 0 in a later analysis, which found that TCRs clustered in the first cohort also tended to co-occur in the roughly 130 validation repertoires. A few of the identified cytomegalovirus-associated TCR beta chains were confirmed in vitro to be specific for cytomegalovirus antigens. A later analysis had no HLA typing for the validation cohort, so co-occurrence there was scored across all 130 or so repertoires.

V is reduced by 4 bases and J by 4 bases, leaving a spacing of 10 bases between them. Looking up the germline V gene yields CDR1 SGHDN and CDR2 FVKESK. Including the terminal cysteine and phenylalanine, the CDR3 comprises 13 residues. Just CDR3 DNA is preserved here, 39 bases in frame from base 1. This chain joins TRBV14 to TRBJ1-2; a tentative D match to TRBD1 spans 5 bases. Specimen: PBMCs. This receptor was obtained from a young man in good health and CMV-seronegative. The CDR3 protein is CASSPQAVYGYTF. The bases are TGTGCCAGCAGCCCACAGGCCGTCTATGGCTACACCTTC.